Shown below are 32 T cell receptor beta chains from a single sample sequenced in a study of blood T cells in healthy people across ages. It was with a sample-barcoded 5' primer and a J-beta primer mix that a second PCR of about 7 to 12 cycles was run. TCRdb re-called the 5' RACE reads with MiXCR, one entry per CDR3 protein. Of around 2 million distinct CDR3 sequences detected, around 42% appear once; the ten largest clones hold approximately 22%. Sequenced material: blood. Source of these receptors: a human donor in good health.

J is TRBJ2-4 and V is TRBV7-2; 12 bases line up with TRBD2. CDR3 length: 19 residues. V was clipped by 3 bases and J by 0 bases; unmatched bases: 9. Looked up from germline, CDR1 is SGHTA and CDR2 is FQGNSA. CDR3 coding DNA: TGTGCCAGCAGCTTTCCTAGCGGGGGGGCATCCCAAGCCAAAAACATTCAGTACTTC. Its translation is CASSFPSGGASQAKNIQYF.

V usage is TRBV12-3 or TRBV12-4 and J usage is TRBJ2-4, with unresolved D. The CDR3 totals 15 residues. The V end was cut by 2 bases, the J end by 13 bases, with 21 bases between. CDR3 in amino acids: CASSLWQAPYNEQYF. The CDR3 DNA sequence: TGTGCCAGCAGTTTATGGCAGGCCCCCTACAATGAGCAGTACTTC.

This clonotype was counted only a few times. CDR3 sequence: CASSEALRLPEDNEQFF. CDR3 sequence (DNA): TGTGCCAGCAGTGAAGCGCTTCGACTCCCCGAGGACAATGAGCAGTTCTTC. The genes are TRBV2 and TRBJ2-1; D unresolved. V was cut by 0 bases and J by 5 bases, with 17 bases left in between. The CDR3 covers 17 residues. The germline V gene encodes CDR1 SNHLY and CDR2 FYNNEI.

This clonotype appeared many times. The chain links TRBV10-3 to TRBJ2-3; unclear D gene. This CDR3 comprises 17 residues. Germline CDR1 reads ENHRY; CDR2 reads SYGVKD. V gave up 0 bases and J gave up 5 bases, with 18 bases separating them. The CDR3 sequence: CAISESIGRAAGDTQYF. CDR3 DNA sequence: TGTGCCATCAGTGAGTCGATAGGTCGGGCAGCCGGAGATACGCAGTATTTT.

J is TRBJ1-4 and V is TRBV27; unclear D gene. Germline V CDR1 and CDR2: MNHEY, SMNVEV (reference sequence). The CDR3 is 16 residues long. Trimming removed 2 bases at V and 5 bases at J, with 15 bases between. CDR3 sequence (DNA): TGTGCCAGCAGTTTAAACGCTATGGGGAAAAATGAAAAACTGTTTTTT. It codes for CASSLNAMGKNEKLFF.

The J gene is TRBJ2-5, the V gene TRBV7-9; 7 positions agree with TRBD2. Per the germline V gene, CDR1 is SEHNR and CDR2 is FQNEAQ (reference sequence). Unmatched junction bases numbered 5, after V lost 5 bases and J lost 2 bases. The CDR3 totals 14 residues. The CDR3 is CASSTWEGQETQYF. In DNA form, the CDR3 reads TGTGCCAGCAGCACCTGGGAGGGACAAGAGACCCAGTACTTC.

This clonotype has a handful of counts. Germline is not matched at one junction end, which may reflect a read error. The rearrangement uses TRBV27 and TRBJ1-2, with D tentatively TRBD1 (6 bases). The CDR3 has 14 residues. The V gene's germline CDR1 is MNHEY and CDR2 SMNVEV (reference sequence). The CDR3 here is CATSPGARLYGYTF. DNA for the CDR3: TGTGCCACCAGTCCGGGGGCTCGGTTATATGGCTACACCTTC.

The chain combines TRBV6-5 with TRBJ2-7; TRBD1 matches at 8 bases. The CDR3 spans 14 residues. The V segment lost 6 bases and the J segment 6 bases; nucleotides outside the gene matches: 10. Germline CDR1 is MNHEY and CDR2 is SVGAGI. The CDR3 DNA sequence: TGTGCCAGCAGCAGAGGACAGGGAGGCGCCGAGCAGTACTTC. Translation gives CASSRGQGGAEQYF.

The chain joins TRBV6-1 to TRBJ2-3, with 7 positions matching TRBD1. CDR1 and CDR2 (germline): MNHNS, SASEGT. The CDR3 length is 15 residues. V dropped 1 base and J dropped 6; count of bases not matched to a gene: 7. The chain's CDR3 is CASSEDRGWADTQYF. The CDR3 nucleotides read TGTGCCAGCAGTGAAGACAGGGGTTGGGCGGATACGCAGTATTTT.

The chain couples TRBV29-1 to TRBJ2-3; D ambiguous. In germline, CDR1 is SQVTM, CDR2 ANQGSEA. This CDR3 has 15 residues. Trimming stripped 3 bases from V and 2 bases from J, with 15 bases between. The CDR3 DNA sequence: TGCAGCGTTGATGTCCAGGCCTCAATCACAGATACGCAGTATTTT. This encodes CSVDVQASITDTQYF.

V usage is TRBV3-1 and J usage is TRBJ2-7; weak D call: TRBD2 (6 bases). Trimming pared 0 bases from V and 8 bases from J, leaving 14 bases between. Germline V gives CDR1 LGHDT, CDR2 YNNKEL (reference sequence). CDR3 size: 14 residues. CDR3 DNA: TGTGCCAGCAGCCAAGACAGGAGGGACTCCAAGCAGTACTTC. This sequence encodes CASSQDRRDSKQYF.

Only a few counts were recorded for this clonotype. V gene TRBV5-1 combines with J gene TRBJ2-1; the D call may be TRBD1 or TRBD2 (5 bases each). The V end was cut by 2 bases, the J end by 7 bases, with 19 bases between. The CDR3 extends over 16 amino acids. The germline V gene encodes CDR1 SGHRS and CDR2 YFSETQ. The CDR3 DNA sequence: TGCGCCAGCAGCTTCCGGGGCCATTCGACGGGGAATGAGCAGTTCTTC. Translation: CASSFRGHSTGNEQFF.

This chain uses TRBV9 with TRBJ2-7; D not resolved. Trimming left V 0 bases short and J 5 bases short, with 6 bases between. CDR3 size: 12 residues. Germline V gives CDR1 SGDLS, CDR2 YYNGEE. Here the CDR3 DNA reads TGTGCCAGCAGCGTAGAGGATGACGAGCAGTACTTC. Translated: CASSVEDDEQYF. Full variable domain (outside the CDR3, taken from reference TRBV9 and TRBJ2-7): DSGVTQTPKHLITATGQRVTLRCSPRSGDLSVYWYQQSLDQGLQFLIQYYNGEERAKGNILERFSAQQFPDLHSELNLSSLELGDSALYFCASSVEDDEQYFGPGTRLTVT.

The V gene is TRBV9, the J gene TRBJ1-1, with D perhaps TRBD1 (5 bases). Germline values: CDR1 SGDLS, CDR2 YYNGEE. The CDR3 is 13 residues long. Between the trimmed V and J ends, which lost 6 bases and 3 bases, there was a span of 12 bases. CDR3 amino acids: CASKGVSDTEAFF. The CDR3 nucleotides read TGTGCCAGCAAAGGGGTCTCGGACACTGAAGCTTTCTTT. The full variable domain, completed using reference TRBV9 and TRBJ1-1, is DSGVTQTPKHLITATGQRVTLRCSPRSGDLSVYWYQQSLDQGLQFLIQYYNGEERAKGNILERFSAQQFPDLHSELNLSSLELGDSALYFCASKGVSDTEAFFGQGTRLTVV.

This clonotype was found a few times. The CDR3 protein is CASTSYGGNTEAFF. The CDR3 nucleotides read TGTGCCAGCACCTCGTACGGGGGAAACACTGAAGCTTTCTTT. J is TRBJ1-1 and V is TRBV6-6; the D gene is possibly TRBD1 (5 bases). From germline, CDR1 is MNHNY and CDR2 SVGAGI (reference sequence). The CDR3 spans 14 residues. V was shortened by 7 bases and J by 2 bases, with 14 bases between the two germline ends.

This clonotype has only a few counts. Compared with germline, one end of the junction differs, possibly owing to a read error. The chain links TRBV7-8 to TRBJ2-1; D ambiguous. The CDR3 loop spans 12 amino acids. Germline lookup yields CDR1 SGHVS and CDR2 FQNEAQ. CDR3 region: CASSLTYNERFF. The CDR3 DNA follows: TGTGCCAGCAGCCTTACGTACAATGAGCGGTTCTTC. Supplemented by reference TRBV7-8 and TRBJ2-1, the full variable domain reads GAGVSQSPRYKVAKRGQDVALRCDPISGHVSLFWYQQALGQGPEFLTYFQNEAQLDKSGLPSDRFFAERPEGSVSTLKIQRTQQEDSAVYLCASSLTYNERFFGPGTRLTVL.

This clonotype showed up just a few times. V usage is TRBV29-1 and J usage is TRBJ1-2; D call uncertain. V was trimmed by 1 base and J by 4 bases, leaving 7 bases between them. The CDR3 spans 12 residues. Germline V gives CDR1 SQVTM, CDR2 ANQGSEA. CDR3 coding DNA: TGCAGCGTTGAAGCTGAGGCCTATGGCTACACCTTC. As protein: CSVEAEAYGYTF.

This rearrangement joins TRBV4-1 to TRBJ2-4; D is possibly TRBD1 (5 bases). The better agreement between TRBJ2-5 and the DNA end casts doubt on the J call. This CDR3 has 15 amino acids. Per germline, CDR1 MGHRA and CDR2 YSYEKL. CDR3 sequence reads: CASSQVDTPNWTQYF. In DNA, the CDR3 is TGCGCCAGCAGCCAAGTGGACACCCCGAACTGGACCCAGTACTTC.

Here the CDR3 reads CSARDQDNYGYTF. CDR3 DNA sequence: TGCAGTGCTAGAGATCAGGACAATTATGGCTACACCTTC. The chain carries TRBV20-1 and TRBJ1-2; a possible D gene is TRBD1 (5 bases). Germline V gene lookup returns CDR1 DFQATT and CDR2 SNEGSKA (reference sequence). Trimming removed 0 bases from V and 5 bases from J, with 10 bases in between. This CDR3 spans 13 amino acids.

The table lists this clonotype with a few counts. The chain has TRBV7-6 and TRBJ2-7; 8 bases line up with TRBD1. Germline CDR1 reads SGHVS; CDR2 reads FNYEAQ. After removal of 5 bases from V and 4 bases from J, the junction contained 13 bases not matched to a gene. This CDR3 contains 16 residues. Written as DNA, the CDR3 is TGTGCCAGCAGCAGGTGGACAGGGCCATCAAGGTACGAGCAGTACTTC. Its protein product is CASSRWTGPSRYEQYF.

This clonotype was seen at least ten times. The gene calls are TRBV7-2 and TRBJ1-1; 7 bases map to TRBD1. Looked up from germline, CDR1 is SGHTA and CDR2 is FQGNSA. The CDR3 is 14 amino acids. After removal of 5 bases from V and 1 base from J, the junction contained 4 bases not matched to a gene. The CDR3 nucleotides read TGTGCCAGCAGCCTCCCAGGGGGGAACACTGAAGCTTTCTTT. Protein: CASSLPGGNTEAFF.

This clonotype has only a few counts. Here the CDR3 reads CASSLLLGGRSYNEQFF. In DNA, the CDR3 is TGTGCCAGCAGCTTATTATTGGGGGGGCGCTCCTACAATGAGCAGTTCTTC. The rearrangement links TRBV7-2 to TRBJ2-1; weak D call: TRBD2 (7 bases). CDR1 is SGHTA, CDR2 FQGNSA, per germline. V was clipped by 2 bases and J by 0 bases, with 14 bases between them. This CDR3 region has 17 residues.

The chain combines TRBV12-3 or TRBV12-4 with TRBJ2-5; TRBD2 agrees at 11 bases. The CDR3 sequence is 15 residues long. V shed 6 bases and J 4 bases; nucleotides not matched to a gene: 7. CDR3 residues: CASSQLAGEGETQYF. DNA of the CDR3: TGTGCCAGCAGCCAACTAGCGGGGGAAGGAGAGACCCAGTACTTC.

The V and J genes are TRBV10-3 and TRBJ2-6; D remains unclear. With 0 bases removed from V and 0 bases from J, the gap between germline ends came to 9 bases. The CDR3 is 17 amino acids. Germline assignment: CDR1 ENHRY and CDR2 SYGVKD. CDR3 sequence reads: CAISESLTVSGANVLTF. The CDR3 nucleotides are TGTGCCATCAGTGAGTCCCTAACAGTCTCTGGGGCCAACGTCCTGACTTTC.

Only a few counts were recorded for this clonotype. The chain has TRBV28 and TRBJ1-2, with D hard to call. Trimming cost V 6 bases and J 5 bases, with 25 bases left between them. Per the germline V gene, CDR1 is MDHEN and CDR2 is SYDVKM. The CDR3 totals 17 residues. The CDR3 sequence is CASSLRLPRKALYGYTF. CDR3 sequence (DNA): TGTGCCAGCAGCCTAAGATTACCTCGAAAGGCCTTATATGGCTACACCTTC.

V is TRBV5-1 and J is TRBJ2-1; 7 bases are a match to TRBD2. This CDR3 is 14 amino acids long. CDR1 is SGHRS and CDR2 is YFSETQ in the germline V gene. Losses at the gene ends were 5 bases for V and 13 bases for J; bases not matched to a gene: 15. CDR3 loop: CASRSRLAEETQFF. CDR3 nucleotides: TGCGCCAGCAGATCAAGACTAGCCGAAGAGACCCAGTTCTTC.

This clonotype showed up just a few times. The chain joins TRBV5-1 to TRBJ1-1; a possible D gene is TRBD1 (6 bases). The CDR3 runs to 13 residues. V was trimmed by 0 bases and J by 12 bases, leaving 15 bases between them. Germline CDR1 reads SGHRS; CDR2 reads YFSETQ. In DNA form, the CDR3 reads TGCGCCAGCAGCTTGGGTATACAGGGCACAACTTTCTTT. It yields the protein CASSLGIQGTTFF.

This chain uses TRBV7-9 with TRBJ2-5; D possibly corresponds to TRBD2 (6 bases). The assigned J gene may be wrong: the sequence end matches TRBJ2-7 better. Germline CDR1 SEHNR, CDR2 FQNEAQ (reference sequence). The CDR3 extends over 16 amino acids. Here the CDR3 reads CASSPSGGGTMDEQYF. CDR3 nucleotide sequence: TGTGCCAGCAGCCCGAGTGGGGGAGGAACGATGGACGAGCAGTACTTC.

This clonotype was counted between two and nine times. This chain links TRBV4-3 with TRBJ2-3; 8 bases align to TRBD2. The CDR3 has 14 residues. Germline-derived CDR1 and CDR2 are LGHNA and YSLEER. Trimming at V came to 3 bases and at J to 8 bases, leaving 7 bases not matched to a gene. The chain's CDR3 is CASSHDGGVGTQYF. The CDR3 bases are TGCGCCAGCAGCCACGACGGGGGGGTGGGTACGCAGTATTTT.

For this clonotype: A much larger clone lies a single base off, so this may be a read error. The V and J genes are TRBV4-2 and TRBJ2-5; 7 positions agree with TRBD1. Germline CDR1 is LGHNA and CDR2 is YNFKEQ. The CDR3 consists of 15 residues. With V trimmed by 4 bases and J by 11 bases, 16 bases remained unmatched. The CDR3 DNA sequence: TGTGCCAGCAGCCTACGACAGGGTGGGACCTACGTGCAGTACTTC. As protein: CASSLRQGGTYVQYF.

The chain joins TRBV11-2 to TRBJ2-1; 7 positions match TRBD2. CDR3 length: 16 residues. The ends lost 2 bases at V and 9 bases at J; junction bases unmatched: 13. CDR1 and CDR2 from the germline V gene are SGHAT and FQNNGV. This chain's CDR3 is CASSLNPGGGSGEQFF. The DNA for the CDR3 is TGTGCCAGCAGCTTAAATCCTGGGGGGGGATCGGGTGAGCAGTTCTTC.

V gene TRBV29-1 combines with J gene TRBJ1-3, with a tentative D call TRBD1 (5 bases). CDR1 and CDR2 (germline): SQVTM, ANQGSEA. Deletions cut 6 bases from V and 7 bases from J, with 19 bases between. The CDR3 runs 14 residues. CDR3 nucleotide sequence: TGCAGCGTGGGGGGGTCTGGCGGCATGAACACCATATATTTT. It translates to CSVGGSGGMNTIYF.